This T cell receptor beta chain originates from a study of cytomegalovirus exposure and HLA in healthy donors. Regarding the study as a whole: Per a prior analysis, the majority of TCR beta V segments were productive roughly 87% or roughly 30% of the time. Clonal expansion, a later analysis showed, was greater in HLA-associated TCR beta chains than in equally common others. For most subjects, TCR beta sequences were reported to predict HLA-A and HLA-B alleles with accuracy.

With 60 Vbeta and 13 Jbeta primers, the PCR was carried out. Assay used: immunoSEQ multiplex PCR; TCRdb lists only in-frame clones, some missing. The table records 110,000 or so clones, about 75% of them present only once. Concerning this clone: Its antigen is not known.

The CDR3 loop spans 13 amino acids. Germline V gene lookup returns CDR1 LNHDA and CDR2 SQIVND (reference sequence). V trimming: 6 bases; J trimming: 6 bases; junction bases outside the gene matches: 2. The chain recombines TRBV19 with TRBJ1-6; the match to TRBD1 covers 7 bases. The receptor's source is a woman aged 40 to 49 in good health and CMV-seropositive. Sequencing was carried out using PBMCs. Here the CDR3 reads CASRYRGNSPLHF. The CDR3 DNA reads TGTGCCAGTAGGTACAGGGGTAATTCACCCCTCCACTTT.